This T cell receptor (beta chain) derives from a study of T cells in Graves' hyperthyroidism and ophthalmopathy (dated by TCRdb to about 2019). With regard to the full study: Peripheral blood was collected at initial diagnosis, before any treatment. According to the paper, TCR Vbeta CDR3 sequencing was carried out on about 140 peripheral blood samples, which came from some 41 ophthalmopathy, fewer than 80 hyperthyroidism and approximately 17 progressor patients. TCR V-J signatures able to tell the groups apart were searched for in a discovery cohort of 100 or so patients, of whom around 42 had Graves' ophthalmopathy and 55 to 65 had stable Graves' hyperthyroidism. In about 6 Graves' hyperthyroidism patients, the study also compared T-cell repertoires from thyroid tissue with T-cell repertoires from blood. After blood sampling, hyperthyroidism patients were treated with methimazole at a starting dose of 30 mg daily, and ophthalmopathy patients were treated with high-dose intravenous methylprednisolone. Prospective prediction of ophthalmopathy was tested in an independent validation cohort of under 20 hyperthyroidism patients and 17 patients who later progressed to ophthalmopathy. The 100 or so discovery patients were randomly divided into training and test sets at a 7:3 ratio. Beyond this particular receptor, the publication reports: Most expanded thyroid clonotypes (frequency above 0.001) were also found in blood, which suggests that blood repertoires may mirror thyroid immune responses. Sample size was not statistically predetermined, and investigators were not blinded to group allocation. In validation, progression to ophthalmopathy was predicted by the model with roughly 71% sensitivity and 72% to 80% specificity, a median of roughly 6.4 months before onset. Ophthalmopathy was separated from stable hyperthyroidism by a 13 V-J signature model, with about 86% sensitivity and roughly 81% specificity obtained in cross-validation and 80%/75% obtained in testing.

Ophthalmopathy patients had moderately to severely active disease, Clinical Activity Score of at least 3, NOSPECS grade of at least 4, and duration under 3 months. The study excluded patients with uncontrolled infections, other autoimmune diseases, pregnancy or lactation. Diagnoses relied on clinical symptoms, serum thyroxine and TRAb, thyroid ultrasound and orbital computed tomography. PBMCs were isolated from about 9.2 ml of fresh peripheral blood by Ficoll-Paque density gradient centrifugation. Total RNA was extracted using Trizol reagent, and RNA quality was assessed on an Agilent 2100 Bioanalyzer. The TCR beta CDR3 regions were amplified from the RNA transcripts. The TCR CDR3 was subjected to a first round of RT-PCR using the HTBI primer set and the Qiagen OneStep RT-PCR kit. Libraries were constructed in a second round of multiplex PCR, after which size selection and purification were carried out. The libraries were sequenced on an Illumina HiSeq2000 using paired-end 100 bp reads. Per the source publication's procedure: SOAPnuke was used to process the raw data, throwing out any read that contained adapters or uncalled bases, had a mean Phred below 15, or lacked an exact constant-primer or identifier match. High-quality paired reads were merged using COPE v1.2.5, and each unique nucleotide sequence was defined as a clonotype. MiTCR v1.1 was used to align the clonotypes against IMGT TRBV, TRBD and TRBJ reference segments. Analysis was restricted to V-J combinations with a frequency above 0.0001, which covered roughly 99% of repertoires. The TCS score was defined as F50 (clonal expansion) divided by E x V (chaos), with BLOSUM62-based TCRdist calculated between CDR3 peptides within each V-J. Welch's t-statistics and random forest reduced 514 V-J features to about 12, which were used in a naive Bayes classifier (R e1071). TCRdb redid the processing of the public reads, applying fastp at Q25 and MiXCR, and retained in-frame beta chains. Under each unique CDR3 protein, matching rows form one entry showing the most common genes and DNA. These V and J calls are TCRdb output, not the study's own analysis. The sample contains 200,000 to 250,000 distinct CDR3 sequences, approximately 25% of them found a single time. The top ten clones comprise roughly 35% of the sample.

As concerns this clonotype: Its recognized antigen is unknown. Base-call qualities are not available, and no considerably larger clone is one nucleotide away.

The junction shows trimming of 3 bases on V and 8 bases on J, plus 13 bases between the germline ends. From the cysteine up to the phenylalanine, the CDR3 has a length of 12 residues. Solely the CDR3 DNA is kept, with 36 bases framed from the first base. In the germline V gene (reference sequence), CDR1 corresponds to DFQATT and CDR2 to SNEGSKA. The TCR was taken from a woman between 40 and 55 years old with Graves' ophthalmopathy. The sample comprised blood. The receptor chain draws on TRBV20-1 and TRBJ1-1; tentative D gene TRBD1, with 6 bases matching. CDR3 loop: CSASRPGGEAFF. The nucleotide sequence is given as TGCAGTGCTAGCCGACCCGGGGGCGAAGCTTTCTTT.